The rows below give T cell receptor beta chains drawn from one sample of a study of regulatory T cells in long-lasting Graves disease. MiXCR, applied by TCRdb to the multiplex PCR reads, yields one record per CDR3 protein. The sample consists of about 540,000 distinct CDR3 sequences, less than 15% of them appearing once. The sample was also reused in another study, on T cells in Graves' hyperthyroidism and ophthalmopathy.

Sequenced here: peripheral blood mononuclear cells (PBMCs), sampled at new diagnosis, from a patient treated with antithyroid drugs. The origin of the receptors is a man aged 30 to 45 with Graves disease. CDR3s include the opening cysteine and the closing phenylalanine or tryptophan. A D gene is named only where the DNA matches it firmly. Clone sizes are given selectively: once, few, many, or a class where the clone is expanded.

v_gene: TRBV12-3/TRBV12-4
j_gene: TRBJ2-5
d_gene: .
abundance: many
CDR3nt: TGTGCCAGCAGGCGTTTTAGGGAGACCCAGTACTTC
CDR3aa: CASRRFRETQYF

v_gene: TRBV15
j_gene: TRBJ2-1
d_gene: .
abundance: .
CDR3nt: TGTGCCACCAGCCTAGCGCTCGTAATCTACAATGAGCAGTTCTTC
CDR3aa: CATSLALVIYNEQFF

v_gene: TRBV20-1
j_gene: TRBJ2-7
d_gene: TRBD2
abundance: .
CDR3nt: TGCAGTGCTTCCCAGACTAGCGGATTCCTCTACGAGCAGTACTTC
CDR3aa: CSASQTSGFLYEQYF

v_gene: TRBV11-2
j_gene: TRBJ2-7
d_gene: .
abundance: many
CDR3nt: TGTGCCAGCAGCTTACCCGGGCCAGGGATATACGAGCAGTACTTC
CDR3aa: CASSLPGPGIYEQYF

v_gene: TRBV2
j_gene: TRBJ2-7
d_gene: .
abundance: .
CDR3nt: TGTGCCAGCAGTGGGCAGACCTTGGAGCAGTACTTC
CDR3aa: CASSGQTLEQYF

v_gene: TRBV6-6
j_gene: TRBJ2-7
d_gene: .
abundance: .
CDR3nt: TGTGCCTGCAGTTACTCGAGCATATTCAACGAGCAGTACTTC
CDR3aa: CACSYSSIFNEQYF

v_gene: TRBV24-1
j_gene: TRBJ2-1
d_gene: .
abundance: few
CDR3nt: TGTGCCACGAGGGGGGTCTACAATGAGCAGTTCTTC
CDR3aa: CATRGVYNEQFF

v_gene: TRBV2
j_gene: TRBJ1-1
d_gene: .
abundance: many
CDR3nt: TGTGCCAGCAGGGGCGGGACATCGAACACTGAAGCTTTCTTT
CDR3aa: CASRGGTSNTEAFF

v_gene: TRBV3-1
j_gene: TRBJ1-6
d_gene: TRBD1
abundance: many
CDR3nt: TGTGCCAGCAGCCGACCACGAACCGGGACAGGGGACTCACCCCTCCACTTT
CDR3aa: CASSRPRTGTGDSPLHF

v_gene: TRBV27
j_gene: TRBJ2-2
d_gene: TRBD1
abundance: .
CDR3nt: TGTGCCAGCAGTGGATCGGGACAGGGCACCGGGGAGCTGTTTTTT
CDR3aa: CASSGSGQGTGELFF

v_gene: TRBV12-3/TRBV12-4
j_gene: TRBJ1-1
d_gene: TRBD1
abundance: many
CDR3nt: TGTGCCAGCAGTTTTGCTGAGGGACAGAGGAAGCCCACTGAAGCTTTCTTT
CDR3aa: CASSFAEGQRKPTEAFF

v_gene: TRBV27
j_gene: TRBJ2-7
d_gene: .
abundance: few
CDR3nt: TGTGCCAGCAGTGATGGGGGCTACGAGCAGTACTTC
CDR3aa: CASSDGGYEQYF

v_gene: TRBV6-4
j_gene: TRBJ1-2
d_gene: .
abundance: .
CDR3nt: TGTGCCAGCAGTGGCGAAACTGGCTATGGCTACACCTTC
CDR3aa: CASSGETGYGYTF

v_gene: TRBV20-1
j_gene: TRBJ2-3
d_gene: .
abundance: .
CDR3nt: TGCAGTGCCCTTCCCCCGGACGGCACAGATACGCAGTATTTT
CDR3aa: CSALPPDGTDTQYF

v_gene: TRBV11-3
j_gene: TRBJ1-1
d_gene: .
abundance: many
CDR3nt: TGTGCCAGCAGCTTAGTAGTCCTCCTCGAAGCTTTCTTT
CDR3aa: CASSLVVLLEAFF

v_gene: TRBV7-3
j_gene: TRBJ2-1
d_gene: TRBD2
abundance: .
CDR3nt: TGTGCCAGCAGCTTAGTTAGACTAGCGGGAGTCGAGCAGTTCTTC
CDR3aa: CASSLVRLAGVEQFF

v_gene: TRBV5-1
j_gene: TRBJ2-3
d_gene: .
abundance: many
CDR3nt: TGCGCCAGCAGCTTGGGTCAGGGGAGTATCACAGATACGCAGTATTTT
CDR3aa: CASSLGQGSITDTQYF

v_gene: TRBV5-8
j_gene: TRBJ2-5
d_gene: .
abundance: few
CDR3nt: TGTGCCAGCAGCTTGAGCACCACGATGCAAGAGACCCAGTACTTC
CDR3aa: CASSLSTTMQETQYF